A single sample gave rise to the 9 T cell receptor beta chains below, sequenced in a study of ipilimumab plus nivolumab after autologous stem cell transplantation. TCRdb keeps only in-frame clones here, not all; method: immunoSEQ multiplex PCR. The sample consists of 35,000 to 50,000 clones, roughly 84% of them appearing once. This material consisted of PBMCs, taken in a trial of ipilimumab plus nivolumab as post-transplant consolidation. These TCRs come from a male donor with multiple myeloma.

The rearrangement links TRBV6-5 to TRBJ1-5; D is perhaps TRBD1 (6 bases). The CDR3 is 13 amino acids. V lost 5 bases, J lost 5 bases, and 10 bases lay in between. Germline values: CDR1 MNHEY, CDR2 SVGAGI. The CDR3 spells CASSLSGDQPQHF. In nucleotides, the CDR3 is TGTGCCAGCAGTCTATCAGGGGATCAGCCCCAGCATTTT.

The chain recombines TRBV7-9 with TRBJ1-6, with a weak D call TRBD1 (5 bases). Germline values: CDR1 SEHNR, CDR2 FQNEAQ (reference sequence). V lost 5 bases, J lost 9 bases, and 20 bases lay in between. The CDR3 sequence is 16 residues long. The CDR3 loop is CASSPGAGFFSSPLHF. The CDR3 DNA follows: TGTGCCAGCAGCCCCGGGGCGGGGTTCTTTAGTTCACCCCTCCACTTT.

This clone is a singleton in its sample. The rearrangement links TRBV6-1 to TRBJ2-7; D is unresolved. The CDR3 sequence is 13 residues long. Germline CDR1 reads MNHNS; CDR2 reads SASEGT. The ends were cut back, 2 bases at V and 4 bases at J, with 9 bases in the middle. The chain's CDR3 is CASSEPGRYEQYF. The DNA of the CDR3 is TGTGCCAGCAGTGAACCCGGACGGTACGAGCAGTACTTC.

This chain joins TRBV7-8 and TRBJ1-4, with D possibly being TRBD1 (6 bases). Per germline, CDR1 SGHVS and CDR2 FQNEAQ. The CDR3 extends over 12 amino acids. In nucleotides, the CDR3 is TGTGCTTCGGGGGGCGAGGGTGAAAAACTGTTTTTT. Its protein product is CASGGEGEKLFF.

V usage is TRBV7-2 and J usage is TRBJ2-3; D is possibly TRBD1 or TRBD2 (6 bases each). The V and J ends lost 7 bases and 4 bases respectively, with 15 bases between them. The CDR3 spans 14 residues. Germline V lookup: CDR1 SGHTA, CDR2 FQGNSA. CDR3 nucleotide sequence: TGTGCCAGCACCGCGGGACATGGAGCAGATACGCAGTATTTT. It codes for CASTAGHGADTQYF.

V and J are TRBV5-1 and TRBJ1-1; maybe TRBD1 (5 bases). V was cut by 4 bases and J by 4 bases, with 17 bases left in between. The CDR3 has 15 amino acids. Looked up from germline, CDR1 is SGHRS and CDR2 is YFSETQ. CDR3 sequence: CASSSRDGGFTEAFF. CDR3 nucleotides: TGCGCCAGCAGCAGCCGGGACGGGGGATTCACTGAAGCTTTCTTT.

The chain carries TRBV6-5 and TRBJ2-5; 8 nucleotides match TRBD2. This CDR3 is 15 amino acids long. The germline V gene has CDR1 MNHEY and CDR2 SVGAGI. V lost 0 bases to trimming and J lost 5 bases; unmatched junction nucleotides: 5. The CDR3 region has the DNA TGTGCCAGCAGTTACTCGCGGGGGGCTGGGGAGACCCAGTACTTC. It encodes CASSYSRGAGETQYF.

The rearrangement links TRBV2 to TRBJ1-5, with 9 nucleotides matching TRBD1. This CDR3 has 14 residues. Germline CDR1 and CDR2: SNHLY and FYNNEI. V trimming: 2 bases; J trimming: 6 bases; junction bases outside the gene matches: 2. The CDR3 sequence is CASSEQTGGQPQHF. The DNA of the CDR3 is TGTGCCAGCAGTGAACAGACAGGGGGTCAGCCCCAGCATTTT.

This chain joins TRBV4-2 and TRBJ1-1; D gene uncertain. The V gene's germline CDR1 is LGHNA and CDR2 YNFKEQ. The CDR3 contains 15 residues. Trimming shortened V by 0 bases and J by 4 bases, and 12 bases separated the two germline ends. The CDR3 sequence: CASSQEGVGFTEAFF. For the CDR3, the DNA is TGTGCCAGCAGCCAAGAAGGAGTAGGGTTCACTGAAGCTTTCTTT.